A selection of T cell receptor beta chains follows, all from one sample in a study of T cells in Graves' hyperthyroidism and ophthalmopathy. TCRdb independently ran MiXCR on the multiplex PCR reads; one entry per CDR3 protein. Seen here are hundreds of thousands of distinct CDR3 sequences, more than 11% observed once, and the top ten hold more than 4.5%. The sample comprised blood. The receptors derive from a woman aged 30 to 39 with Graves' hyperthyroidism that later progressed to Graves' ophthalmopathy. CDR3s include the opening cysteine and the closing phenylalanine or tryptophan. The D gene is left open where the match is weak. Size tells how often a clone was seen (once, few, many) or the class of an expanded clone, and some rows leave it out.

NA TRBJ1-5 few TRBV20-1 TGCAGTGCTAGCTTTGGGAGCAATCAGCCCCAGCATTTT CSASFGSNQPQHF
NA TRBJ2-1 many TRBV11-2 TGTGCCGGCAGCTCCCATAGCGGAGAGGGGGATGAGCAGTTCTTC CAGSSHSGEGDEQFF
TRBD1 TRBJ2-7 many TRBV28 TGTGCCAGCATTGACCCGGGCCTCCCCGCGACAGGGGGAGTGAACGAGCAGTACTTC CASIDPGLPATGGVNEQYF
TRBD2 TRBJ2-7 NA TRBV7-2 TGTGCCAGCAGCCCTATGGCTAGCGGACTGGCCTACGAGCAGTACTTC CASSPMASGLAYEQYF
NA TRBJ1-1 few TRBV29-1 TGCAGCGGTGGACAGACCAACACTGAAGCTTTCTTT CSGGQTNTEAFF
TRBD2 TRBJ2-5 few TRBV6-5 TGTGCCAGCAGTTACGCGAACTTGGGGGGAGGGGAGACCCAGTACTTC CASSYANLGGGETQYF
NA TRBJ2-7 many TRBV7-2 TGTGCCAGCAGCTTAGCGTCCGGCGGCTTTAATTCGTACGAGCAGTACTTC CASSLASGGFNSYEQYF
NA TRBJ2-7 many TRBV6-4 TGTGCCAGCAGCGGGGACGGCGGGTACGAGCAGTACTTC CASSGDGGYEQYF
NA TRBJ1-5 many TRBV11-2 TGTGCCAGCAGCTTAGGAGCGGATAGCAATCAGCCCCAGCATTTT CASSLGADSNQPQHF
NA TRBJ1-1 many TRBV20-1 TGCAGTGCTAGAGAGGGCCTGGCCGAAACTTTCTTT CSAREGLAETFF
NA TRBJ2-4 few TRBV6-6 TGTGCCAGCAGTTACTCAGGGGGGAACATTCAGTACTTC CASSYSGGNIQYF
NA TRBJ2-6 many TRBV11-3 TGTGCCAGCAGCTCCCCGGCGGAGCGGGCCAACGTCCTGACTTTC CASSSPAERANVLTF
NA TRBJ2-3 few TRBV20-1 TGCAGTGCCCCAGCGGAGAAGTTCACAGATACGCAGTATTTT CSAPAEKFTDTQYF
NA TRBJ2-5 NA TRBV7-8 TGTGCCAGCAGCCCTGGGGCGGGTCCAGAGACCCAGTACTTC CASSPGAGPETQYF
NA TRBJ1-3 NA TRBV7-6 TGTGCCAGCAGCTTAGGAGCAGGGGACACCATATATTTT CASSLGAGDTIYF
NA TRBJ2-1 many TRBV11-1 TGTGCCAGCAGCTTATTGGGGACAGGGGTCCGCGGGAGGGATGAGGAGCAGTTCTTC CASSLLGTGVRGRDEEQFF
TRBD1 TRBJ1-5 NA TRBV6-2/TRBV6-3 TGTGCCAGCAGTTCCGGGACAGGGCCTGGGCAGCCCCAGCATTTT CASSSGTGPGQPQHF
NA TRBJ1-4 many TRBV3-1 TGTGCCAGCAGCCAAGGACAGAACTATAATGAAAAACTGTTTTTT CASSQGQNYNEKLFF
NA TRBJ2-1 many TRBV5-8 TGTGCCAGCAGCTTGGTGGCCGACAATGAGCAGTTCTTC CASSLVADNEQFF
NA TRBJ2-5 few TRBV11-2 TGTGCCAGCAGCCCCCCGGGGAGGAGGTGGGAGACCCAGTACTTC CASSPPGRRWETQYF
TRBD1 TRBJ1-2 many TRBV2 TGTGCCAGCAGTGAACGCTCCCGGACAGGGGGCTATGGCTACACCTTC CASSERSRTGGYGYTF
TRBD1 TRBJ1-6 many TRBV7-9 TGTGCCAGCAGCTTGGCCGGACAGGGGACTTCACCCCTCCACTTT CASSLAGQGTSPLHF
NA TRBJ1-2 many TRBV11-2 TGTGCCAGCAGCTTTGCAGGGGACTATGGCTACACCTTC CASSFAGDYGYTF
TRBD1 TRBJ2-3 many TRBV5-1 TGCGCCAGCAGCTTGGATCGCTTGGGACAGGGGGCAACAGATACGCAGTATTTT CASSLDRLGQGATDTQYF
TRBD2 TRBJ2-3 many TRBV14 TGTGCCAGCAGTCCCGGACTAGGAGATACGCAGTATTTT CASSPGLGDTQYF
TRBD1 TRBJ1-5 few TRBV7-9 TGTGCCAGCAGCCCAGGACAGGGGGTCGGAAATCAGCCCCAGCATTTT CASSPGQGVGNQPQHF
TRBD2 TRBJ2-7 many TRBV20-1 TGCAGTGCCCCTCACGGACTAGCGGGAGGAGGCTACGAGCAGTACTTC CSAPHGLAGGGYEQYF
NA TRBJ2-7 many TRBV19 TGTGCCAGTAGTATTTACGGCGAGCAGTACTTC CASSIYGEQYF
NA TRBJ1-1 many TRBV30 TGTGCCGCGAGCAGGGGCATGAACACTGAAGCTTTCTTT CAASRGMNTEAFF
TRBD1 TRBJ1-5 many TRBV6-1 TGTGCCAGCGGAATGCAGGGGGCTGGTCAGCCCCAGCATTTT CASGMQGAGQPQHF
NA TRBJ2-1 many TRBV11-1 TGTGCCAGCAGCTTCTTGGAGGGAAATGAGCAGTTCTTC CASSFLEGNEQFF
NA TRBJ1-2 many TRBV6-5 TGTGCCAGCAGTTACTCTCGGGACATCGGGTTCTATGGCTACACCTTC CASSYSRDIGFYGYTF
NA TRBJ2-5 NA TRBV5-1 TGCGCCAGCAGCTTAGGGGGAGGGCCGAGTCAAGAGACCCAGTACTTC CASSLGGGPSQETQYF
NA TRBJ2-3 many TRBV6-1 TGTGCCAGCAGTGAATGGGACTTCTTAGGGGATACGCAGTATTTT CASSEWDFLGDTQYF
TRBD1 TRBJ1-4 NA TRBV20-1 TGCAGTGCTGCGGACAGGGGGGAAAAACTGTTTTTT CSAADRGEKLFF
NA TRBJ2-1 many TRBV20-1 TGCAGTGCGCCGGGACCTCCGAGCTCCTACAATGAGCAGTTCTTC CSAPGPPSSYNEQFF
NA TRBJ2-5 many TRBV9 TGTGCCAGCAGCGGCCGAAGGGGAGGACTAGAGACCCAGTACTTC CASSGRRGGLETQYF
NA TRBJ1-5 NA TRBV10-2 TGCGCCAGCAGTGAAGACGGAAATAGCAATCAGCCCCAGCATTTT CASSEDGNSNQPQHF
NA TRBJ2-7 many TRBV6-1 TGTGCCAGCGGAGATTCCCTGCAGTACTTC CASGDSLQYF
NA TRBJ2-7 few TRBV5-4 TGTGCCAGCAGCTTGAGTGACTCTCCCTACGAGCAGTACTTC CASSLSDSPYEQYF
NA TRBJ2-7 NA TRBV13 TGTGCCAGCAGCTTAGGCGCGGGTCTGTCCTACGAGCAGTACTTC CASSLGAGLSYEQYF
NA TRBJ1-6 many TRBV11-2 TGTGCCAGCAGCTTAGAATCTCGGTCCTATAATTCACCCCTCCACTTT CASSLESRSYNSPLHF
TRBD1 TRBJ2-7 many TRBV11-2 TGTGCCAGCAGCTCGCAGACCGGGACAGGGTCAGGGCAGTACTTC CASSSQTGTGSGQYF
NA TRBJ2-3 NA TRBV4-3 TGCGCCAGCAGCCTCTCCAGGGGGGCCGGGACAGATACGCAGTATTTT CASSLSRGAGTDTQYF
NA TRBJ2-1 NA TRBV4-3 TGCGCCAGCAGCCAAGATAGCAGCAGCTCCTACAATGAGCAGTTCTTC CASSQDSSSSYNEQFF
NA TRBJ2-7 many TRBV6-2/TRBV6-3 TGTGCCAGCACCGAAGTGGGGGCAAGAAACACCTACGAGCAGTACTTC CASTEVGARNTYEQYF
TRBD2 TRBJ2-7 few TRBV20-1 TGCAGTGCTAGGACAACCGGACTAGCGGGAGGAACTGAGCAGTACTTC CSARTTGLAGGTEQYF
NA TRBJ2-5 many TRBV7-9 TGTGCCAGCAGCCGCGACAGCCCCAGTTATCGGTACTTC CASSRDSPSYRYF
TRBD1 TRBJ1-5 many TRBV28 TGTGCCAGCAGTCGGAGACAGGGCTCGGGTCAGCCCCAGCATTTT CASSRRQGSGQPQHF
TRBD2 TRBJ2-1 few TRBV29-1 TGCAGCGTTGGACTAGCGGGAGACAATGAGCAGTTCTTC CSVGLAGDNEQFF